This record concerns one TCR beta chain sequence. Antigen: not known. The entry originates in a study of monozygotic twins with inflammatory bowel disease. CDR3 length equals 14 residues. Germline V CDR1 and CDR2: MNHEY, SVGAGI. cDNA for TCRalpha and TCRbeta was amplified by nested PCRs of about 15 then approximately 9 cycles. From its re-call of the 5' RACE reads, TCRdb lists each CDR3 protein once, without DNA. This repertoire includes some 450,000 distinct CDR3 sequences. Study-wide results and limits: Lower sharing of clonotypes with other individuals was seen in IBD patients than in healthy twins. This was most marked in patients showing signs of disease activity. Healthy co-twins, by inverse Simpson, had higher TCRbeta diversity than their siblings with IBD.

The source material was blood. The sequence derives from a human donor with ulcerative colitis or Crohn's disease, or a healthy co-twin of an affected twin (not recorded which). The genes are TRBV6-5 and TRBJ2-7. The chain's CDR3 is CASSYASGAYEQYF.